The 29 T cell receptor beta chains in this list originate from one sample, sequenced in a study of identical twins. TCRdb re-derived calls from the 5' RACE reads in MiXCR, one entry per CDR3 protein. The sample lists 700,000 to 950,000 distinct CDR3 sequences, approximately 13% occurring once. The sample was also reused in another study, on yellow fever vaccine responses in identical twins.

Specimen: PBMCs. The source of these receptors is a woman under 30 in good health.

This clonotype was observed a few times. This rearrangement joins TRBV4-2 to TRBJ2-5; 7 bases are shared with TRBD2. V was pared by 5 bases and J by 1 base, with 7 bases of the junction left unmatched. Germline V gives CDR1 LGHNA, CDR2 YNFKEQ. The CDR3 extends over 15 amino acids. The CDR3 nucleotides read TGTGCCAGCAGCTCCCACTCTAGCGGCCAAGAGACCCAGTACTTC. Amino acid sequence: CASSSHSSGQETQYF.

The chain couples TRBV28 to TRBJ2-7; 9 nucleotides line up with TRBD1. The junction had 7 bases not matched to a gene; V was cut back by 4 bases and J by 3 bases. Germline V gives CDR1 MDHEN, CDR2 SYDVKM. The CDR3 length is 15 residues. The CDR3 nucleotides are TGTGCCAGCAGTTCATACGGGACAGGGATCTACGAGCAGTACTTC. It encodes CASSSYGTGIYEQYF.

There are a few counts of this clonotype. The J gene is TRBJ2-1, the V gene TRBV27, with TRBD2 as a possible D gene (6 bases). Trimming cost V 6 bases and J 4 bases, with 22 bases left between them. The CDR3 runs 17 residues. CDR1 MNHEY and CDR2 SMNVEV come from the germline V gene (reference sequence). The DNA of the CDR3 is TGTGCCAGCAGGTCCTGGGGGGTGGCCCCTCTTTACAATGAGCAGTTCTTC. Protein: CASRSWGVAPLYNEQFF.

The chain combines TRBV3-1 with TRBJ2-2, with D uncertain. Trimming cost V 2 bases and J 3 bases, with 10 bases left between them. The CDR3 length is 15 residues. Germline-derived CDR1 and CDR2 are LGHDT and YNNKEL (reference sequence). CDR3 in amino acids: CASSQQPTHTGELFF. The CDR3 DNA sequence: TGTGCCAGCAGCCAACAACCTACCCACACCGGGGAGCTGTTTTTT.

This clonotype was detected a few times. CDR3 nucleotide sequence: TGCGCCAGCAGCTTCACAGGGGGTCCTCTCACTGGGGCCAACGTCCTGACTTTC. Its translation: CASSFTGGPLTGANVLTF. This chain connects TRBV5-1 to TRBJ2-6; TRBD1 aligns across 8 bases. In germline, CDR1 is SGHRS, CDR2 YFSETQ. The CDR3 runs 18 residues. Trimming cost V 2 bases and J 2 bases; bases outside gene matches: 9. The full variable domain, in which reference TRBV5-1 and TRBJ2-6 provide the parts outside the CDR3, is KAGVTQTPRYLIKTRGQQVTLSCSPISGHRSVSWYQQTPGQGLQFLFEYFSETQRNKGNFPGRFSGRQFSNSRSEMNVSTLELGDSALYLCASSFTGGPLTGANVLTFGAGSRLTVL.

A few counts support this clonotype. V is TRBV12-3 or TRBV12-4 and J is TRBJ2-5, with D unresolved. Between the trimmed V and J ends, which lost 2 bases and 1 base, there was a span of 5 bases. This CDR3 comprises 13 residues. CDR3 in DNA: TGTGCCAGCAGTTTACAGGTCCAAGAGACCCAGTACTTC. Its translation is CASSLQVQETQYF.

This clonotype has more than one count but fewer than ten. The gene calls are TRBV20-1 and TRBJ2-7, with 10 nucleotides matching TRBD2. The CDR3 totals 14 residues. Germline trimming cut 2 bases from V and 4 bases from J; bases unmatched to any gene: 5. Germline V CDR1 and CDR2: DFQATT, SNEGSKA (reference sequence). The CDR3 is CSARLAGVQYEQYF. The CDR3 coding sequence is TGCAGTGCTAGACTAGCGGGAGTACAATACGAGCAGTACTTC.

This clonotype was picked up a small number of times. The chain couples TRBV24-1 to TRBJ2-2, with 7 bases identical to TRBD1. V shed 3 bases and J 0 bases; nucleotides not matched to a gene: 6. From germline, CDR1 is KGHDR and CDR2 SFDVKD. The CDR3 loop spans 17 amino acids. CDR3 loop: CATSDTSGTANTGELFF. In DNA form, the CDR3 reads TGTGCCACCAGTGATACCTCCGGGACAGCGAACACCGGGGAGCTGTTTTTT.

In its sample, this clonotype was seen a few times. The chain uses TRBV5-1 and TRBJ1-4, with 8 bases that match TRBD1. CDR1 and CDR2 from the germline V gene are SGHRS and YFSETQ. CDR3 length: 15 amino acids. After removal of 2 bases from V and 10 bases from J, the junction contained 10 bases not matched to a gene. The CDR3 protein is CASSLETGESGKLFF. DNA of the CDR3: TGCGCCAGCAGCTTAGAGACAGGGGAGAGTGGAAAACTGTTTTTT.

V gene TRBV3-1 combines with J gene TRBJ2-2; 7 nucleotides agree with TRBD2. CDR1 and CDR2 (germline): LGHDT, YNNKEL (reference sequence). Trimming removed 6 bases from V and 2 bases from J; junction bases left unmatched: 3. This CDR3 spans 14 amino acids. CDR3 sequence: CASRLGLNTGELFF. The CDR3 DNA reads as TGTGCCAGCAGGCTGGGACTAAACACCGGGGAGCTGTTTTTT.

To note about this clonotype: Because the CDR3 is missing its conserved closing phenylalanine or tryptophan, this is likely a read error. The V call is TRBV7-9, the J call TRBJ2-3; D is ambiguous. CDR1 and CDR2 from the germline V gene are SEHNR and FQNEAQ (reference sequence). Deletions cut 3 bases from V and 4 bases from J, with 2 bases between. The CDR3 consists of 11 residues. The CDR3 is CASSLSDTQYL. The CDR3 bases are TGTGCCAGCAGCTTGTCAGATACGCAGTATCTT.

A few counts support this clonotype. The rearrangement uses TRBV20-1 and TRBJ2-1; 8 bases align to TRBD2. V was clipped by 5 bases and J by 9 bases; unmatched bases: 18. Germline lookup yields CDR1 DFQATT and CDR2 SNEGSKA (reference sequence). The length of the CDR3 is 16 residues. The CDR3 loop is CSAGHLWRGASSEQFF. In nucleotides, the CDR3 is TGCAGTGCTGGCCATCTGTGGCGGGGGGCCTCATCTGAGCAGTTCTTC.

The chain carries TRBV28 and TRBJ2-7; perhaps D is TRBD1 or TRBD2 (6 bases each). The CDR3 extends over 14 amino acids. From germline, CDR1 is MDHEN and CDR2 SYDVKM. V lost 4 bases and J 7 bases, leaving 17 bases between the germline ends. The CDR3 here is CASSSPRGALEQYV. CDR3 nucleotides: TGTGCCAGCAGTTCCCCGAGGGGGGCCTTGGAGCAGTACGTC.

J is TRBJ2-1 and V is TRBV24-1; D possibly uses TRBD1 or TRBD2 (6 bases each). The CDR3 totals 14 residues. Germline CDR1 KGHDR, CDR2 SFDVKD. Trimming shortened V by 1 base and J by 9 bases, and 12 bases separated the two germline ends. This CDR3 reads CATSDLGGGSEQFF. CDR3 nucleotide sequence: TGTGCCACCAGTGATTTAGGAGGGGGAAGTGAGCAGTTCTTC.

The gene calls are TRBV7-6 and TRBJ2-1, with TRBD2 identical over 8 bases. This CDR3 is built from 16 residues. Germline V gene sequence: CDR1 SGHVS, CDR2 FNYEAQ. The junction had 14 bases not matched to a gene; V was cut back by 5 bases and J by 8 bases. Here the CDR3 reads CASSPSAAGGGDEQFF. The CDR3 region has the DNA TGTGCCAGCAGCCCATCGGCTGCGGGAGGAGGGGATGAGCAGTTCTTC. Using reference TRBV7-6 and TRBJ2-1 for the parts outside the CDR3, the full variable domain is GAGVSQSPRYKVTKRGQDVALRCDPISGHVSLYWYRQALGQGPEFLTYFNYEAQQDKSGLPNDRFSAERPEGSISTLTIQRTEQRDSAMYRCASSPSAAGGGDEQFFGPGTRLTVL.

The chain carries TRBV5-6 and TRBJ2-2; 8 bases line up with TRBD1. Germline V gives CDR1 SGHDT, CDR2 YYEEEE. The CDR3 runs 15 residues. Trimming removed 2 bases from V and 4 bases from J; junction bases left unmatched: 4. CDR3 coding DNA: TGTGCCAGCAGCTTCCTGGACAGGGTCACCGGGGAGCTGTTTTTT. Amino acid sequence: CASSFLDRVTGELFF.

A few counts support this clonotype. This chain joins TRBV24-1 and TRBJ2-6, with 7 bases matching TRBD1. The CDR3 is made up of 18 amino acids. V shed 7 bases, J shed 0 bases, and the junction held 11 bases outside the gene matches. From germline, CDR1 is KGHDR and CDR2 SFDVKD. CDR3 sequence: CATSTPPGQTSGANVLTF. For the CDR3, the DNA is TGTGCCACCAGCACCCCGCCGGGACAGACCTCTGGGGCCAACGTCCTGACTTTC.

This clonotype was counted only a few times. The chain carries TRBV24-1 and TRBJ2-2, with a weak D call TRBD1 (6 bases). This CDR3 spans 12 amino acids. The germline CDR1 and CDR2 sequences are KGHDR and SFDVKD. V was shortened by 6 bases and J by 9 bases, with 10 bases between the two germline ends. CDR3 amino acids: CATSLGARELFF. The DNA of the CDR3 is TGTGCCACCAGTTTGGGGGCTAGGGAGCTGTTTTTT.

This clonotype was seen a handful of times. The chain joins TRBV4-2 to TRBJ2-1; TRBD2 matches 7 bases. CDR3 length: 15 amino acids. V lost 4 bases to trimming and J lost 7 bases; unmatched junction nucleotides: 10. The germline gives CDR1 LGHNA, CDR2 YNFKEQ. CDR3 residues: CASSPGGGGRNEQFF. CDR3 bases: TGTGCCAGCAGCCCGGGCGGGGGAGGTCGTAATGAGCAGTTCTTC.

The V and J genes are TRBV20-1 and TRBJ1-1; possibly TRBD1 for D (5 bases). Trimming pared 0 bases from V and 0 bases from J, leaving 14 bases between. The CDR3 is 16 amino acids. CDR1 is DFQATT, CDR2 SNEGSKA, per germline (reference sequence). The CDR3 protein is CSARDPGRGMNTEAFF. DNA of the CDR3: TGCAGTGCTAGAGATCCCGGGAGGGGTATGAACACTGAAGCTTTCTTT.

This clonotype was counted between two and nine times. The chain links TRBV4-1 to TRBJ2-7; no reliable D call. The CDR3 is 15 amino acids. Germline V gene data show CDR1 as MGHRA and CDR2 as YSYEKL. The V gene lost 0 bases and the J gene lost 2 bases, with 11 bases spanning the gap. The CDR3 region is CASSQDWPGPYEQYV. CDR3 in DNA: TGCGCCAGCAGCCAAGATTGGCCAGGCCCCTACGAGCAGTACGTC.

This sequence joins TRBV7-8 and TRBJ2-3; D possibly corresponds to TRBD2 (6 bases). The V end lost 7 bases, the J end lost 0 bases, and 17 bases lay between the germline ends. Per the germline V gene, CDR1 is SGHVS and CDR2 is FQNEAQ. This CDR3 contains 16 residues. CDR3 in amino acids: CASTPQGGMSTDTQYF. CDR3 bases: TGTGCCAGCACCCCGCAGGGCGGGATGAGCACAGATACGCAGTATTTT.

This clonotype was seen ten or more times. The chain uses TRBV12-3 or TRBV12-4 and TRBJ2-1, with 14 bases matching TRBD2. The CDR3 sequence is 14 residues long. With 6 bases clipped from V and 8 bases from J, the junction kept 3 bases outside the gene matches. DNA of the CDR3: TGTGCCAGCAGCGGGACTAGCGGGAGAGATGAGCAGTTCTTC. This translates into CASSGTSGRDEQFF.

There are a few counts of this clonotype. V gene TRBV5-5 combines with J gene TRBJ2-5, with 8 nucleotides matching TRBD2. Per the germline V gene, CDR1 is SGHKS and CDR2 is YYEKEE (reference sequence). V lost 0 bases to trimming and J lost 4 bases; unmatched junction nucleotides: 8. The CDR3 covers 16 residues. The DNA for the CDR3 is TGTGCCAGCAGCTTGGGACGCGGGGGGAAAGGAGAGACCCAGTACTTC. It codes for CASSLGRGGKGETQYF.

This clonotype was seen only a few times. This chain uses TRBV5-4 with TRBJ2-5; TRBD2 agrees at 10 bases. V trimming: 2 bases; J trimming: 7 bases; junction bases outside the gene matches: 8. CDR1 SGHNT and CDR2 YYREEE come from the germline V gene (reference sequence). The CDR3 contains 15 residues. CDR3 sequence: CASSLTRTSGGTQYF. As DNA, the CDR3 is TGTGCCAGCAGCTTAACCCGGACTAGCGGTGGGACCCAGTACTTC.

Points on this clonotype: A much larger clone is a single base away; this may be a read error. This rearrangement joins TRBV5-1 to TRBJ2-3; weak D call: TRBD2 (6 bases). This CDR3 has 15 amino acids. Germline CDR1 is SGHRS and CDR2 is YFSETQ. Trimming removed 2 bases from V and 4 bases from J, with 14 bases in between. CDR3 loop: CASSLRRAESDTQYF. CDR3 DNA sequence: TGCGCCAGCAGCTTAAGGAGGGCCGAATCAGATACGCAGTATTTT.

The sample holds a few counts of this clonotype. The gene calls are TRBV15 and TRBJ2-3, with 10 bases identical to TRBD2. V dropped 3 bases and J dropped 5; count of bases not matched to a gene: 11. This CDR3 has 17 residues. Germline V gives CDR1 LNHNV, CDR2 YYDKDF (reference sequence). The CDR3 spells CATSSTVSGGALDTQYF. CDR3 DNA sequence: TGTGCCACCAGCAGCACCGTAAGCGGGGGGGCCTTAGATACGCAGTATTTT.

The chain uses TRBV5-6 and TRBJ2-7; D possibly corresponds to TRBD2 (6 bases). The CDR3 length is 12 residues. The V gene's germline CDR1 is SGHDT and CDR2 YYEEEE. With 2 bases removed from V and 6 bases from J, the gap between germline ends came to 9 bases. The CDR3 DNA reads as TGTGCCAGCAGCTTTGCGGGGACCGAGCAGTACGTC. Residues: CASSFAGTEQYV.

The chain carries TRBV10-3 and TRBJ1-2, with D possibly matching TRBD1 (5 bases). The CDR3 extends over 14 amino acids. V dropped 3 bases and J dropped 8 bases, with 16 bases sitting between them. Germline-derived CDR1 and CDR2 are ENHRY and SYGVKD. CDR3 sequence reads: CAISDAGPTRGYTF. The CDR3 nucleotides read TGTGCCATCAGTGACGCAGGGCCAACTCGAGGCTACACCTTC.